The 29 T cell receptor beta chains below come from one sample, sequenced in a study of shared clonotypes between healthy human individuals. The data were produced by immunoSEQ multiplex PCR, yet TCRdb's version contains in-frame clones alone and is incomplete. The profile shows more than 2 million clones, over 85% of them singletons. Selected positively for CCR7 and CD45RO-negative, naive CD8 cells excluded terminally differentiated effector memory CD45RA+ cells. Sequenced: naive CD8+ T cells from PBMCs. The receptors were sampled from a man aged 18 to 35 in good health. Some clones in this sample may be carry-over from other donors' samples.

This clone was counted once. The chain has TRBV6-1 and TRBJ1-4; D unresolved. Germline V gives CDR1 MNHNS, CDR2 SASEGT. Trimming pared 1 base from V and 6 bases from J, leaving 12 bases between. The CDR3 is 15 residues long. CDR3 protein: CASSEVPRRDEKLFF. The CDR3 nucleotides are TGTGCCAGCAGTGAAGTCCCCAGAAGAGATGAAAAACTGTTTTTT.

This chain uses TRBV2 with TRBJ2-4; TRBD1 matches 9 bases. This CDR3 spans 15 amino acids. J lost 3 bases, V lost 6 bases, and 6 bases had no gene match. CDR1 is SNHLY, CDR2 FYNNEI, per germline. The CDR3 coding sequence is TGTGCCAGCAGAAGGACAGGGGAGGTCAAAAACATTCAGTACTTC. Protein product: CASRRTGEVKNIQYF.

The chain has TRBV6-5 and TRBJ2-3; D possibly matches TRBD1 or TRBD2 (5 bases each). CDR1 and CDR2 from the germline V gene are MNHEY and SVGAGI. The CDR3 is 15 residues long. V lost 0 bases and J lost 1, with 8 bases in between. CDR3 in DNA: TGTGCCAGCAGTTACTCGATGGGGGGCACAGATACGCAGTATTTT. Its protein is CASSYSMGGTDTQYF.

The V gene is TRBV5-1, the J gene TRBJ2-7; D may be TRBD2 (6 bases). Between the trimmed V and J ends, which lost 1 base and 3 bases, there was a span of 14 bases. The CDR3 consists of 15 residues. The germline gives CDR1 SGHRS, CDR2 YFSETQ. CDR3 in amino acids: CASSLKDYPSYEQYF. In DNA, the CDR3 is TGCGCCAGCAGCTTGAAGGACTACCCGAGCTACGAGCAGTACTTC.

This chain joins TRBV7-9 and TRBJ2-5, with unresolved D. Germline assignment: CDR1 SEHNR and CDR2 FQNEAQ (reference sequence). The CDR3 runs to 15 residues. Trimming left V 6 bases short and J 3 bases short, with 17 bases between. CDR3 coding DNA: TGTGCCAGCAGTTTTAGTCCGACAAGGGAAGAGACCCAGTACTTC. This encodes CASSFSPTREETQYF.

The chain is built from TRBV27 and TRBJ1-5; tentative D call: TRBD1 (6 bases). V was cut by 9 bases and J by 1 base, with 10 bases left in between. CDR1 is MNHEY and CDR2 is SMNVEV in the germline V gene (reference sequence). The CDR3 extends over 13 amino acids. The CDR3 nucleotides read TGTGCCAGTGGGGACACAAGCAATCAGCCCCAGCATTTT. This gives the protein CASGDTSNQPQHF.

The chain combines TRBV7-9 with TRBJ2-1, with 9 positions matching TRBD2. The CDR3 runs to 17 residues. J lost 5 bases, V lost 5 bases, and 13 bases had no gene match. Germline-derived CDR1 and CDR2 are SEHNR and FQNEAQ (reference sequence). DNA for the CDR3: TGTGCCAGCAGCCCACCTTATAGCGGGAGAAGAAACAATGAGCAGTTCTTC. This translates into CASSPPYSGRRNNEQFF.

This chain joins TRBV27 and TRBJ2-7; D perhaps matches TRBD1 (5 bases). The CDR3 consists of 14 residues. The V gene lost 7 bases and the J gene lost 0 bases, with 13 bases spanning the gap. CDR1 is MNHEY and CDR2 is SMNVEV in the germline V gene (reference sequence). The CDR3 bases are TGTGCCAGCAAGGGTCGGACACCCTCCTACGAGCAGTACTTC. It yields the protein CASKGRTPSYEQYF.

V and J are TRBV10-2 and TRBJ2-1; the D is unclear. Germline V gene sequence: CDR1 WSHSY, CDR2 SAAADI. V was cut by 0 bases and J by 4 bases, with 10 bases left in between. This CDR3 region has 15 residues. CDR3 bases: TGCGCCAGCAGTGAGTCAGGCAGTCTTTACAATGAGCAGTTCTTC. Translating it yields CASSESGSLYNEQFF.

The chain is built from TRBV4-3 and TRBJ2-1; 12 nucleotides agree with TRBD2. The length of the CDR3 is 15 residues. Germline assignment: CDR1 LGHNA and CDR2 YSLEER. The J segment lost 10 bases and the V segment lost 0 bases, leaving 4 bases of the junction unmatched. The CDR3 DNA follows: TGCGCCAGCAGCCAAGATAAGACTAGCGGGAGAGAGCAGTTCTTC. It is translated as CASSQDKTSGREQFF.

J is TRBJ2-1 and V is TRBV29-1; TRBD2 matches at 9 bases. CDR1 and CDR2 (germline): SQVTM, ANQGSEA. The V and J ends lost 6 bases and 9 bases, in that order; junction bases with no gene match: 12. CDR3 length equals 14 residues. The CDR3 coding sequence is TGCAGCGTGGCAGGACCGGGACTAGCTTCTGAGCAGTTCTTC. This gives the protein CSVAGPGLASEQFF.

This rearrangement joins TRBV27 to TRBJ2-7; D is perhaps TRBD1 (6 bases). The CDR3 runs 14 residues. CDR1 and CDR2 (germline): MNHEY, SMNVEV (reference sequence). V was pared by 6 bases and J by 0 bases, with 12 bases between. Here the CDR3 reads CASSPDRSSYEQYF. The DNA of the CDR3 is TGTGCCAGCAGCCCTGACAGGAGCTCCTACGAGCAGTACTTC.

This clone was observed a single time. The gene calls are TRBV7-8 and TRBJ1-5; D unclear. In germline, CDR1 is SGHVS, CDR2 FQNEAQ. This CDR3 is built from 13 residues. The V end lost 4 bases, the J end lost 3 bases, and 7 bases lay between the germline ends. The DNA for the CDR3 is TGTGCCAGCAGCTCTATCGACAATCAGCCCCAGCATTTT. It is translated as CASSSIDNQPQHF.

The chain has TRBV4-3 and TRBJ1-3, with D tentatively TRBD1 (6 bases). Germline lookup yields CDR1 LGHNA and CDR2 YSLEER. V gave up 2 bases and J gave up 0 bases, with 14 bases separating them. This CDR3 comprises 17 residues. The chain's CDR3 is CASSQSVDSYSGNTIYF. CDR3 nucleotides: TGCGCCAGCAGCCAAAGCGTGGACAGTTACTCTGGAAACACCATATATTTT.

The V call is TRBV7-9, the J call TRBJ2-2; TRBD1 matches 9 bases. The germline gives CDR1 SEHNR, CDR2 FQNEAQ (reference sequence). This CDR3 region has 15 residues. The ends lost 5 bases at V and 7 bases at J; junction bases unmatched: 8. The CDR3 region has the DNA TGTGCCAGCAGCCCTGGACAGGGGTACATCGGGGAGCTGTTTTTT. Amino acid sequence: CASSPGQGYIGELFF.

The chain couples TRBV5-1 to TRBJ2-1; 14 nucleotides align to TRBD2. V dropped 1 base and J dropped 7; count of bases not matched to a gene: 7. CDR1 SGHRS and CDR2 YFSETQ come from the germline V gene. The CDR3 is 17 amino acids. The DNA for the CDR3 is TGCGCCAGCAGCTTGAGGGCCGGGACTAGCGGGAGTAATGAGCAGTTCTTC. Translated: CASSLRAGTSGSNEQFF.

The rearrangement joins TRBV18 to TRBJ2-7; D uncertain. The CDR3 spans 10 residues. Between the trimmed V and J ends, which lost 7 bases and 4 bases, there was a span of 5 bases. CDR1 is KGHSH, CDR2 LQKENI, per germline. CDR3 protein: CASFAYEQYF. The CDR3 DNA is TGTGCCAGCTTCGCGTACGAGCAGTACTTC.

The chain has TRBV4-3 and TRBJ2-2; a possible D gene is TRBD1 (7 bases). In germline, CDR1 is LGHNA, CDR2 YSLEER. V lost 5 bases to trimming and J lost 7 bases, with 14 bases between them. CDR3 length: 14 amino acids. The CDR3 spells CASSARQGLGELFF. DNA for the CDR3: TGCGCCAGCAGCGCACGACAGGGACTCGGGGAGCTGTTTTTT.

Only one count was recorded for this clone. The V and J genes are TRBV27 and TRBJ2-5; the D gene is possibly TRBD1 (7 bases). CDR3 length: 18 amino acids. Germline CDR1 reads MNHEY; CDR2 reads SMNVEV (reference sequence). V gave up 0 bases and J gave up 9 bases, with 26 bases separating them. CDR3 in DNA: TGTGCCAGCAGTTTATCCTGGCGCGGACAGGCGACGGGGGTGGCCCAGTACTTC. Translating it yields CASSLSWRGQATGVAQYF.

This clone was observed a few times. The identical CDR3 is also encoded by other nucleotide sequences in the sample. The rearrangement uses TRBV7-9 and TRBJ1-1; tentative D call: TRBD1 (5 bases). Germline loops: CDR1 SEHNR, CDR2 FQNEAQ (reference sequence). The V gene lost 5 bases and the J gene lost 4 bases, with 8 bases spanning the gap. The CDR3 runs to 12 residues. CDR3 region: CASSQGRTEAFF. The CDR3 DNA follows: TGTGCCAGCAGCCAGGGCCGCACTGAAGCTTTCTTT.

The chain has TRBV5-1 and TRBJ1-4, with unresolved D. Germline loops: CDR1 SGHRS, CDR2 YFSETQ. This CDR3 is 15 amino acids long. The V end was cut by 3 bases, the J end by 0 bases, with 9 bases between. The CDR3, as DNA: TGCGCCAGCAGCTCGGGGAGTCCAACTAATGAAAAACTGTTTTTT. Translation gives CASSSGSPTNEKLFF.

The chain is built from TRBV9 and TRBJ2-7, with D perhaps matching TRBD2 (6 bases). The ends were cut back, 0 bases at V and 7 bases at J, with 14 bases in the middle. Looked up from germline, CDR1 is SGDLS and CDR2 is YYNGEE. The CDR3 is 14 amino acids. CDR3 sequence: CASSVGAAGWEQYF. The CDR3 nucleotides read TGTGCCAGCAGCGTAGGAGCGGCGGGGTGGGAGCAGTACTTC.

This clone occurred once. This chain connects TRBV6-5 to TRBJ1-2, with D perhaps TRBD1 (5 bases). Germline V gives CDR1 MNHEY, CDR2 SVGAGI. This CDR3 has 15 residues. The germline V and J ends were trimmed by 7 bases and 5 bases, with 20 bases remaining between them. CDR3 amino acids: CASNPGAGPGYGYTF. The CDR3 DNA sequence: TGTGCCAGCAATCCCGGGGCGGGCCCCGGATATGGCTACACCTTC.

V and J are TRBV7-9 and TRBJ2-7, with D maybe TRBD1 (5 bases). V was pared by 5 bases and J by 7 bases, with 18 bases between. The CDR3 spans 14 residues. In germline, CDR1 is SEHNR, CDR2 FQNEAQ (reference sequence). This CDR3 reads CASSGAPLVGEQYF. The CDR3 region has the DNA TGTGCCAGCAGCGGGGCTCCTTTGGTGGGGGAGCAGTACTTC.

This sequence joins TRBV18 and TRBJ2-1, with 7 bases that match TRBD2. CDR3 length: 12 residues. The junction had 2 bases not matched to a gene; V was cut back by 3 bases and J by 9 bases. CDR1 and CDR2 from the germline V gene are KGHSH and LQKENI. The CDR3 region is CASSPREVEQFF. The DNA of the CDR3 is TGTGCCAGCTCACCCCGGGAGGTTGAGCAGTTCTTC. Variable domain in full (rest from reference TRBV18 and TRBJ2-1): NAGVMQNPRHLVRRRGQEARLRCSPMKGHSHVYWYRQLPEEGLKFMVYLQKENIIDESGMPKERFSAEFPKEGPSILRIQQVVRGDSAAYFCASSPREVEQFFGPGTRLTVL.

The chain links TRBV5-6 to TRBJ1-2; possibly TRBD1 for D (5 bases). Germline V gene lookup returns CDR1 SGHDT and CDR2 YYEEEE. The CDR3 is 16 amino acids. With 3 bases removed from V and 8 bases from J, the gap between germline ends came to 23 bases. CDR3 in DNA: TGTGCCAGCAGCTCACCCTTACAGGTAGCCTTTGGCGGCTACACCTTC. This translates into CASSSPLQVAFGGYTF.

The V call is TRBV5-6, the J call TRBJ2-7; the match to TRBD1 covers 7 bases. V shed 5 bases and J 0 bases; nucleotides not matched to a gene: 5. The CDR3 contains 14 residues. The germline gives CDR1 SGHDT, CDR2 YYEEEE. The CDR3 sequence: CASSRTGFSYEQYF. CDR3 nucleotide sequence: TGTGCCAGCAGTAGGACAGGCTTCTCCTACGAGCAGTACTTC.

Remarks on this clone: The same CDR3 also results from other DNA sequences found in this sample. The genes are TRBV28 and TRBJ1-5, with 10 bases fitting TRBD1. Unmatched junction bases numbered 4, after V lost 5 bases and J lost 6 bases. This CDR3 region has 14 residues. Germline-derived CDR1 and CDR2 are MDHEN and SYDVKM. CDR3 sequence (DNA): TGTGCCAGCAGTCCCGGGACAGGGGTTCAGCCCCAGCATTTT. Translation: CASSPGTGVQPQHF.

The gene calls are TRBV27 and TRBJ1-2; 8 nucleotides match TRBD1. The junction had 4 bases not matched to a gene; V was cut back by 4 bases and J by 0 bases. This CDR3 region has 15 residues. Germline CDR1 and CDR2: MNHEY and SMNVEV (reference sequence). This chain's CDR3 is CASSSTGGANYGYTF. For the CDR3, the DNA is TGTGCCAGCAGTTCCACAGGGGGAGCTAACTATGGCTACACCTTC.